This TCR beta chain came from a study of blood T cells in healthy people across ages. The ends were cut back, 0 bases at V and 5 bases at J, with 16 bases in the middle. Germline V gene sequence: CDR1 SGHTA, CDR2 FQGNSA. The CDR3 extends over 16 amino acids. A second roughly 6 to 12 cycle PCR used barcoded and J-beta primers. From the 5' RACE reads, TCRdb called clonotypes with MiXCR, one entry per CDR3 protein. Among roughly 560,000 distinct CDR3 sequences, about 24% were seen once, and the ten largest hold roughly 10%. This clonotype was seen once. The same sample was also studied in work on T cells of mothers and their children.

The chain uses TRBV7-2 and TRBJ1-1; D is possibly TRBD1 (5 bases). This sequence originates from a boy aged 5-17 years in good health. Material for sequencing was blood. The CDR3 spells CASSLAVRRAGTEAFF. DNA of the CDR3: TGTGCCAGCAGCTTAGCGGTCCGCAGGGCCGGAACTGAAGCTTTCTTT.